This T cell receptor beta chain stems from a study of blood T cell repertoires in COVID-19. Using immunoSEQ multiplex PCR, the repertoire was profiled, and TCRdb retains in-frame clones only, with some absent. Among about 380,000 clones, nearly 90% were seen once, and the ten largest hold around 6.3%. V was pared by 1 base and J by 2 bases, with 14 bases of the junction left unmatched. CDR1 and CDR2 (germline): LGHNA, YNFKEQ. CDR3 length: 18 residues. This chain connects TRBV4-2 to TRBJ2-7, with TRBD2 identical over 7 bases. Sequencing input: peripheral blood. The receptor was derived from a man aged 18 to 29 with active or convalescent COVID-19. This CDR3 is CASSQGVVMQGGTYEQYF. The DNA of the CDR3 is TGTGCCAGCAGCCAAGGGGTTGTTATGCAGGGAGGGACCTACGAGCAGTACTTC.